Shown below are 8 T cell receptor beta chains from a single sample sequenced in a study of blood T cell repertoires in COVID-19. Only in-frame clones appear in the TCRdb table, and some are missing; sequencing was by immunoSEQ multiplex PCR. The data show about 290,000 clones, over 85% seen once. Source material: peripheral blood. The receptors derive from a woman aged 25 to 39 with COVID-19, enrolled during active disease.

The chain couples TRBV21-1 to TRBJ1-2; no DNA check was done on the table's D call, TRBD1. TRBV21-1 corresponds to a pseudogene. The CDR3 is made up of 17 amino acids. The CDR3, as DNA: TGTGCCAGCAGCTTCCCGTTAGGCTATTTGGTAGGGGAAGACTACACCTTC. Translated: CASSFPLGYLVGEDYTF.

The sample holds one count of this clone. The genes are TRBV3-1 (or the pseudogene TRBV3-2) and TRBJ1-2, with a tentative D call TRBD1 (6 bases). V was shortened by 0 bases and J by 2 bases, with 13 bases between the two germline ends. The CDR3 consists of 16 residues. CDR1 is LGHDT and CDR2 is YNNKEL in the germline V gene (reference sequence). CDR3 residues: CASSQDLTGWNYGYTF. For the CDR3, the DNA is TGTGCCAGCAGCCAAGATCTGACAGGTTGGAACTATGGCTACACCTTC.

This clone was picked up one time. The J gene is TRBJ2-1, the V gene TRBV6-5; weak D call: TRBD2 (7 bases). V shed 8 bases and J shed 7 bases, with 12 bases lying between them. CDR3 length: 12 residues. Germline values: CDR1 MNHEY, CDR2 SVGAGI. The CDR3 loop is CASGGAQNEQFF. The CDR3 DNA follows: TGTGCCAGCGGGGGGGCACAAAATGAGCAGTTCTTC.

V gene TRBV6-6 combines with J gene TRBJ2-2, with TRBD2 matching over 12 bases. J was trimmed by 5 bases and V by 10 bases; bases with no gene match: 5. The germline V gene has CDR1 MNHNY and CDR2 SVGAGI (reference sequence). The CDR3 is made up of 14 amino acids. CDR3 in amino acids: CATLTSGGTGELFF. The CDR3 DNA reads as TGTGCCACCCTTACTAGCGGGGGGACCGGGGAGCTGTTTTTT.

CDR3 DNA sequence: TGTGCCTGGAGCGACAAGGACTGGACAGCACATGGCTACACCTTC. The encoded protein is CAWSDKDWTAHGYTF. V usage is TRBV30 and J usage is TRBJ1-2, with D maybe TRBD1 (6 bases). The CDR3 loop spans 15 amino acids. V lost 3 bases and J 6 bases, leaving 20 bases between the germline ends. Germline CDR1 is GTSNPN and CDR2 is SVGIG (reference sequence).

The chain links TRBV29-1 to TRBJ1-1, with D possibly matching TRBD1 (6 bases). The CDR3 is 13 amino acids. Trimming stripped 3 bases from V and 3 bases from J, with 11 bases between. The germline V gene encodes CDR1 SQVTM and CDR2 ANQGSEA. CDR3: CSVEGTYDTEAFF. The CDR3 DNA is TGCAGCGTTGAGGGGACATATGACACTGAAGCTTTCTTT.

This chain links TRBV27 with TRBJ1-5; 7 bases align to TRBD1. V lost 5 bases and J lost 0; bases outside the gene matches: 13. Germline V lookup: CDR1 MNHEY, CDR2 SMNVEV (reference sequence). This CDR3 is built from 18 residues. CDR3 region: CASSPYPGQTYSNQPQHF. CDR3 bases: TGTGCCAGCAGTCCTTACCCGGGACAGACTTATAGCAATCAGCCCCAGCATTTT.

The chain uses TRBV29-1 and TRBJ1-2; tentative D call: TRBD1 (6 bases). Trimming removed 6 bases at V and 4 bases at J, with 18 bases between. The CDR3 contains 14 residues. Germline V lookup: CDR1 SQVTM, CDR2 ANQGSEA. DNA of the CDR3: TGCAGCGTCCTCAATCGGACAGCTTCCTATGGCTACACCTTC. Translation gives CSVLNRTASYGYTF.